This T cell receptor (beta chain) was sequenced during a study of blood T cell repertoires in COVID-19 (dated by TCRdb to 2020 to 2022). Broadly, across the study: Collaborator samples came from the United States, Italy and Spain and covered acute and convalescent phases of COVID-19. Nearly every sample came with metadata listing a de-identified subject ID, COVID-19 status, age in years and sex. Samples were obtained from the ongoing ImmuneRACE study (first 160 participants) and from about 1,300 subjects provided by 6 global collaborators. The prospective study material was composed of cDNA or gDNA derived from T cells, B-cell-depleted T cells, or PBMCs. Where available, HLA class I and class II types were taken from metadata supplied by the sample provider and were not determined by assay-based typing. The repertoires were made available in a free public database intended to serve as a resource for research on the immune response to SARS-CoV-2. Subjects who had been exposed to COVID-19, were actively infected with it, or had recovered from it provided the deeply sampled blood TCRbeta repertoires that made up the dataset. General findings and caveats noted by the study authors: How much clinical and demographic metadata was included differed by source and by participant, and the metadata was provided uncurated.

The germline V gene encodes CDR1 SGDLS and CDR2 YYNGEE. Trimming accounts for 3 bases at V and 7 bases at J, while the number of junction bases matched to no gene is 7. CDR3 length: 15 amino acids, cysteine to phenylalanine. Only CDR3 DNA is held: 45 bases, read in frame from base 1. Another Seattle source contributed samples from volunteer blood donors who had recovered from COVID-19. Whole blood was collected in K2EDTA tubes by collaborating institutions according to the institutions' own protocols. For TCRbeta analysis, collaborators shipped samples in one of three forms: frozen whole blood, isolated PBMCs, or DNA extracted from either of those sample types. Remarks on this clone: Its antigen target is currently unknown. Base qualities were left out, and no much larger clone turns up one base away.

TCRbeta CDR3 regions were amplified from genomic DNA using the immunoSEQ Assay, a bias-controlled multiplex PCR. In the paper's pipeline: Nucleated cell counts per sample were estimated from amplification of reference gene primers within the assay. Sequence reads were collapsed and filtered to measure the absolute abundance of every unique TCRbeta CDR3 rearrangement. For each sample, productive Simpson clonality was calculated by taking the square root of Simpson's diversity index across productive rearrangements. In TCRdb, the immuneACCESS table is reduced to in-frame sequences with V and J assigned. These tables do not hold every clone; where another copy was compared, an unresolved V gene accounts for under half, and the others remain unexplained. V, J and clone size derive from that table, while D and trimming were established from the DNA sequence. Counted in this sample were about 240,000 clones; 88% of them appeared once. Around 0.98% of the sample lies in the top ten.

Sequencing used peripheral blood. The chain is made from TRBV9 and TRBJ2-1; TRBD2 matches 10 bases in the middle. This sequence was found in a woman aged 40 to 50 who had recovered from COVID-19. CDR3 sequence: CASSAAGGPWNEQFF. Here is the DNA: TGTGCCAGCAGCGCAGCGGGAGGGCCTTGGAATGAGCAGTTCTTC.